Detailed here is one T cell receptor (beta chain). Antigen specificity is unknown. Germline values: CDR1 SGHNT, CDR2 YYREEE (reference sequence). The CDR3 runs to 16 residues. Trimming took 4 bases from V and 2 from J; bases not matched to a gene: 6. Isolation of CD4+ T cells took place after less than twelve days of culture. IL-2 medium was substituted for half the medium on days 3 and 7. The data were taken from a study of vaccination effects on CD4 cells after COVID-19. About the study: Cultivation was performed at two million PBMC per well with approximately 9 IU/ml IL-2 and 9.5 to 10 ug/ml peptides added.

Study-level points and caveats: The vaccine-induced clones of healthy vaccinees included only 1 of 255 that cross-reacted with common cold coronaviruses. Infection-derived and vaccine-derived clones contracted markedly late after vaccination.

This table comes from immunoSEQ multiplex PCR, and its TCRdb copy is limited to in-frame clones, with some not included. The sample includes more than 30,000 clones, about four fifths seen only once; the top ten take approximately 2.9%. The input for sequencing was CD4+ T cells from PBMCs cultured without peptide, taken before COVID-19 vaccination. The receptor was derived from a human donor who received a COVID-19 vaccine. The chain is built from TRBV5-4 and TRBJ2-4; 10 bases align to TRBD1. CDR3 sequence: CASSPPGQGSKNIQYF. Here the CDR3 DNA reads TGTGCCAGCAGCCCCCCGGGACAGGGGTCCAAAAACATTCAGTACTTC.